The next 4 T cell receptor beta chains were all read from a single sample in a study of blood T cell repertoires in COVID-19 (dated by TCRdb to between 2020 and 2021). The method was the immunoSEQ multiplex PCR assay. What TCRdb holds here is the immuneACCESS table cut down to in-frame rearrangements. Part of the clones is not present; checked against another copy, under half of the missing clones reflect an unresolved V gene, and the others are unexplained. The sample has over 85,000 clones on record, 70% to 90% of them singletons. 4.5% to 6% of the sample is held by the ten biggest clonotypes. The sequenced material came from peripheral blood. Receptors originate from a woman of 80 years or more with active COVID-19.

J is TRBJ2-1 and V is TRBV5-6; TRBD2 agrees at 8 bases. The trim removed 0 bases at V and 2 bases at J, leaving 7 bases unmatched. From germline, CDR1 is SGHDT and CDR2 YYEEEE. The CDR3 is 17 amino acids. CDR3 residues: CASSLVVAGRPYNEQFF. The DNA of the CDR3 is TGTGCCAGCAGCTTGGTGGTAGCGGGGAGACCCTACAATGAGCAGTTCTTC.

The chain is built from TRBV15 and TRBJ2-2, with TRBD2 matching 10 bases. The CDR3 length is 16 residues. Germline V lookup: CDR1 LNHNV, CDR2 YYDKDF (reference sequence). After removal of 5 bases from V and 5 bases from J, the junction contained 8 bases not matched to a gene. The CDR3 sequence is CATSSAGGRRTGELFF. The CDR3, as DNA: TGTGCCACCAGCTCAGCGGGAGGGCGTCGAACCGGGGAGCTGTTTTTT. Based on the CDR3 plus reference TRBV15 and TRBJ2-2, the full variable domain is DAMVIQNPRYQVTQFGKPVTLSCSQTLNHNVMYWYQQKSSQAPKLLFHYYDKDFNNEADTPDNFQSRRPNTSFCFLDIRSPGLGDTAMYLCATSSAGGRRTGELFFGEGSRLTVL.

This CDR3 is CASSGEQGATTGELFF. The CDR3 DNA follows: TGTGCCAGCAGTGGTGAGCAGGGGGCTACCACCGGGGAGCTGTTTTTT. The genes are TRBV6-4 and TRBJ2-2, with 8 bases aligning to TRBD1. The junction had 8 bases not matched to a gene; V was cut back by 4 bases and J by 4 bases. CDR1 MRHNA and CDR2 SNTAGT come from the germline V gene. The CDR3 sequence is 16 residues long.

The chain carries TRBV5-6 and TRBJ1-1; no definite D call. This CDR3 has 16 residues. V lost 4 bases to trimming and J lost 3 bases, with 19 bases between them. Looked up from germline, CDR1 is SGHDT and CDR2 is YYEEEE. The CDR3 sequence is CASSLRTPFRDTEAFF. The CDR3 DNA sequence: TGTGCCAGCAGCCTACGGACTCCCTTTAGGGACACTGAAGCTTTCTTT.